This T cell receptor beta chain was retrieved from a study of T-cell memory formation after mild COVID-19. One entry per CDR3 protein, called by TCRdb with MiXCR from the 5' RACE reads. The table records 200,000 to 300,000 distinct CDR3 sequences, approximately 15% of them present only once. V shed 5 bases, J shed 2 bases, and the junction held 6 bases outside the gene matches. CDR3 size: 14 residues. Germline V gene sequence: CDR1 MNHEY, CDR2 SVGEGT. Ten or more counts support this clonotype. The genes are TRBV6-2 or TRBV6-3 and TRBJ2-7; 7 nucleotides match TRBD1. The material sequenced was PBMCs or a T cell subset sorted from them (not recorded which). The clonotype originates from a man between 18 and 29 years old who had mild COVID-19 (a few samples of this study predate the infection). Cell type and time point are not known. The CDR3 loop is CASSQRDSAYEQYF. For the CDR3, the DNA is TGTGCCAGCAGTCAAAGGGACAGCGCCTACGAGCAGTACTTC.